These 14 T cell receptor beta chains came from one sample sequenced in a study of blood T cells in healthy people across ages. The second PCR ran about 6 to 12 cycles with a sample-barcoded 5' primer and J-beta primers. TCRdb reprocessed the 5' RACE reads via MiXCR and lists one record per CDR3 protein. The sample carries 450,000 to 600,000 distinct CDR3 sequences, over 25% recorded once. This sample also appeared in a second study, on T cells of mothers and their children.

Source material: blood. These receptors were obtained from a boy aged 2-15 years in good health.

The CDR3 DNA reads as TGTGCCATCAGTGATCGGGGGGCCTACGAGCAGTACTTC. Its translation is CAISDRGAYEQYF. The genes are TRBV10-3 and TRBJ2-5; the match to TRBD2 covers 7 bases. Judging by the DNA end, TRBJ2-7 fits better; the J call may be wrong. CDR1 and CDR2 (germline): ENHRY, SYGVKD. The CDR3 consists of 13 residues.

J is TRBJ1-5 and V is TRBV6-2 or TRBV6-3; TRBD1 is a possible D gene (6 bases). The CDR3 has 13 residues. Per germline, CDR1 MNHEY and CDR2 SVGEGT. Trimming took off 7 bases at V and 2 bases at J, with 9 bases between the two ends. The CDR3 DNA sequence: TGTGCCAGCACAGGGGCTGGCAATCAGCCCCAGCATTTT. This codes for CASTGAGNQPQHF.

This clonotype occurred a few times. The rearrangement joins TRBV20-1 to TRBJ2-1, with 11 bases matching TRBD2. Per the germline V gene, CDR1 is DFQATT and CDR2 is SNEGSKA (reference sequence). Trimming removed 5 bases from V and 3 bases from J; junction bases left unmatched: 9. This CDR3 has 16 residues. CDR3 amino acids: CSAGGVAGGRYNEQFF. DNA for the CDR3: TGCAGTGCTGGCGGGGTAGCGGGGGGGCGCTACAATGAGCAGTTCTTC.

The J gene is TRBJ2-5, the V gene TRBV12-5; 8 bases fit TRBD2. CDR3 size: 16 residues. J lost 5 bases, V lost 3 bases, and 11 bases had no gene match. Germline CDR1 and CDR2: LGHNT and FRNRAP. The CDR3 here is CASGFLDGRALETQYF. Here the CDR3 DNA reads TGTGCTAGTGGTTTTTTGGACGGGAGGGCCCTGGAGACCCAGTACTTC.

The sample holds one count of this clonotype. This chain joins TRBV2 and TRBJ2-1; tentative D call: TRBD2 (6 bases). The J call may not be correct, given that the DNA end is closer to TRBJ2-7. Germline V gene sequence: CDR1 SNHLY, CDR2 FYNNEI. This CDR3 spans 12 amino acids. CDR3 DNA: TGTGCCAGCAAAGGGAGGTCCTACGAGCAGTACTTC. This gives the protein CASKGRSYEQYF.

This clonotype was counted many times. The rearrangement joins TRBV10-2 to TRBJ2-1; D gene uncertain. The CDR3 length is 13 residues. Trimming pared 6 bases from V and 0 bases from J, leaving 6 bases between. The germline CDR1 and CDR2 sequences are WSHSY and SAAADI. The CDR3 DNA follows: TGCGCCAGCAGACAGAGCTCCTACAATGAGCAGTTCTTC. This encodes CASRQSSYNEQFF.

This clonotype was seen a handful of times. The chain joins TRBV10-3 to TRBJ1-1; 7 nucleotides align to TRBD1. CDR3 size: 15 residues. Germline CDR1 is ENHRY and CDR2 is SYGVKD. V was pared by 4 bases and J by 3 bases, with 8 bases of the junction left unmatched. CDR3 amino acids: CAISARRGGDTEAFF. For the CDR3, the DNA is TGTGCCATCAGTGCTCGCAGGGGGGGAGACACTGAAGCTTTCTTT.

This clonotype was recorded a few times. The CDR3 nucleotides read TGTGCCAGCAGCTTAGTACGGGAGGTCACAGATACGCAGTATTTT. This codes for CASSLVREVTDTQYF. V and J are TRBV7-2 and TRBJ2-3; 7 bases are shared with TRBD2. Germline V gene data show CDR1 as SGHTA and CDR2 as FQGNSA. The CDR3 sequence is 15 residues long. V dropped 1 base and J dropped 2; count of bases not matched to a gene: 3.

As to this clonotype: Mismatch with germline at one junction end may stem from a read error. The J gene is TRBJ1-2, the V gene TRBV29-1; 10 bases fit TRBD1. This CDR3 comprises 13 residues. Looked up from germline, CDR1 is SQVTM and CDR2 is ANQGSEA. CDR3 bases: TGCGGCGTCGGACAGGGGGACTACTATGGCTACACCTTC. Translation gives CGVGQGDYYGYTF.

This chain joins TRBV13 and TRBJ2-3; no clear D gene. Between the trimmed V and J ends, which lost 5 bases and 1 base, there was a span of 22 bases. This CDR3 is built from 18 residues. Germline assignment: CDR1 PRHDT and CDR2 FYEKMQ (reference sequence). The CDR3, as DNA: TGTGCCAGCAGCACCCCACTCTACCGGCAGGAAGGCACAGATACGCAGTATTTT. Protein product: CASSTPLYRQEGTDTQYF.

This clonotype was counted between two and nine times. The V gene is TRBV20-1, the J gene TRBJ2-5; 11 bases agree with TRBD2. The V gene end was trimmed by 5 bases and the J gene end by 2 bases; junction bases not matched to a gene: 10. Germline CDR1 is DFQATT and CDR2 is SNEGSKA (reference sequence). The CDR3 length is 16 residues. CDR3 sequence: CSAGDPTSGDQETQYF. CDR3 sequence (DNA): TGCAGTGCTGGGGATCCGACTAGCGGGGATCAAGAGACCCAGTACTTC.

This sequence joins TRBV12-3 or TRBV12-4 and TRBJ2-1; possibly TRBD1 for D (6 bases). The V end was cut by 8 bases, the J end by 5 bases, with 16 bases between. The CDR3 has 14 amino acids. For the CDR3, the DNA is TGTGCCAGCCTGAAGGGACACCTTAACAATGAGCAGTTCTTC. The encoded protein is CASLKGHLNNEQFF.

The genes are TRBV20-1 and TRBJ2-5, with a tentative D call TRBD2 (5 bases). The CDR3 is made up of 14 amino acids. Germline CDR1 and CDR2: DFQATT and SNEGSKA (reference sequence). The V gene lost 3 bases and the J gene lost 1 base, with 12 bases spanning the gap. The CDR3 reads CSASSREPQETQYF. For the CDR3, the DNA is TGCAGTGCTAGTTCGAGGGAGCCCCAAGAGACCCAGTACTTC.

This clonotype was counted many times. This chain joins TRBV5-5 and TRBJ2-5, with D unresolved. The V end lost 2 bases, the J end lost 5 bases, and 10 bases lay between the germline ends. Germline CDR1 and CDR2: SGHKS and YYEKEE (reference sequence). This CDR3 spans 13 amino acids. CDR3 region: CASSFPGGETQYF. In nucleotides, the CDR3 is TGTGCCAGCAGCTTCCCGGGCGGTGAGACCCAGTACTTC.